The 7 T cell receptor beta chains given below trace back to one sample, sequenced in a study of T cells after yellow fever vaccination. TCRdb re-derived calls from the 5' RACE reads in MiXCR, one entry per CDR3 protein. The data show approximately 160,000 distinct CDR3 sequences, over 7% seen once. The sequenced sample was CD8+ T cells sorted from PBMCs, obtained 45 days after the yellow fever booster vaccination. These receptors were collected from a man between 18 and 35 years old who received the YFV17D yellow fever vaccine.

This clonotype has more than one count but fewer than ten. This rearrangement joins TRBV4-1 to TRBJ2-1, with D tentatively TRBD2 (6 bases). The CDR3 is made up of 16 amino acids. Trimming removed 3 bases at V and 0 bases at J, with 12 bases between. In germline, CDR1 is MGHRA, CDR2 YSYEKL. The CDR3 DNA reads as TGCGCCAGCAGCCAGACGTCGGGGGACTCCTACAATGAGCAGTTCTTC. Its protein product is CASSQTSGDSYNEQFF.

The chain employs TRBV9 and TRBJ1-3; TRBD1 agrees at 10 bases. The CDR3 length is 17 residues. Losses at the gene ends were 3 bases for V and 0 bases for J; bases not matched to a gene: 6. Per the germline V gene, CDR1 is SGDLS and CDR2 is YYNGEE. The CDR3 sequence is CASSARDRGASGNTIYF. The CDR3 DNA follows: TGTGCCAGCAGCGCCCGGGACAGGGGTGCCTCTGGAAACACCATATATTTT.

The V gene is TRBV3-1, the J gene TRBJ1-2, with 9 bases matching TRBD1. V dropped 1 base and J dropped 7; count of bases not matched to a gene: 10. Per the germline V gene, CDR1 is LGHDT and CDR2 is YNNKEL (reference sequence). The CDR3 is 16 residues long. The CDR3 loop reads CASSQVRQGGWSGYTF. The CDR3 DNA follows: TGTGCCAGCAGCCAAGTTCGACAGGGGGGGTGGAGTGGCTACACCTTC.

The chain carries TRBV9 and TRBJ2-7; weak D call: TRBD1 (5 bases). The CDR3 has 15 amino acids. Trimming stripped 0 bases from V and 5 bases from J, with 15 bases between. From germline, CDR1 is SGDLS and CDR2 YYNGEE. CDR3 coding DNA: TGTGCCAGCAGCGTAGCAGGCGGCAGGGTCAACGAGCAGTACTTC. Translated: CASSVAGGRVNEQYF.

The V call is TRBV27, the J call TRBJ1-2; D gene unclear. V gave up 2 bases and J gave up 2 bases, with 9 bases separating them. The length of the CDR3 is 14 residues. Per germline, CDR1 MNHEY and CDR2 SMNVEV (reference sequence). The CDR3 sequence: CASSLNSLNYGYTF. The CDR3 nucleotides are TGTGCCAGCAGTTTAAACAGCTTAAACTATGGCTACACCTTC.

CDR3 bases: TGTGCCAGCAGCCGGGACAGCCTCTCCTACGAGCAGTACTTC. Translation gives CASSRDSLSYEQYF. V and J are TRBV7-2 and TRBJ2-7; TRBD1 agrees at 7 bases. The CDR3 covers 14 residues. Germline-derived CDR1 and CDR2 are SGHTA and FQGNSA. V gave up 5 bases and J gave up 0 bases; unmatched junction bases: 4.

This sequence joins TRBV6-2 or TRBV6-3 and TRBJ2-1; D is ambiguous. Trimming cost V 11 bases and J 2 bases, with 13 bases left between them. The CDR3 contains 13 residues. The germline V gene has CDR1 MNHEY and CDR2 SVGEGT. In DNA, the CDR3 is TGTGCCGGCGGCCGCTCCACCTACAATGAGCAGTTCTTC. This translates into CAGGRSTYNEQFF.